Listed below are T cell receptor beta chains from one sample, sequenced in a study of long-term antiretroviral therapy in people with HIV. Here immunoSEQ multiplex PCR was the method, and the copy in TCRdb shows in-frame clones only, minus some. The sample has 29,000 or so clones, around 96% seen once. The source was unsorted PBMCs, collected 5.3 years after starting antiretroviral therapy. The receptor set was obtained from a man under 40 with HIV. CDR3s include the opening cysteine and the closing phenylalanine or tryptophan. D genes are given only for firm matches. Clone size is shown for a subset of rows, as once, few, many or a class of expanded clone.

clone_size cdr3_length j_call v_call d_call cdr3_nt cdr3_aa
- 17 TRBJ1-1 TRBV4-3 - TGCGCCAGCAGCCAGGTATTCCAGGGACGGATCGACACTGAAGCTTTCTTT CASSQVFQGRIDTEAFF
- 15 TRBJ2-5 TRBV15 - TGTGCCACCAGCAGAGATCAGGCAGGGTATGAGACCCAGTACTTC CATSRDQAGYETQYF
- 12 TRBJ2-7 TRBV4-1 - TGCGCCAGCACCGAAGCCGGATACGAGCAGTACTTC CASTEAGYEQYF
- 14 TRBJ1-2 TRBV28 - TGTGCCAGCAGTTTTGGACAGAAAAACTATGGCTACACCTTC CASSFGQKNYGYTF
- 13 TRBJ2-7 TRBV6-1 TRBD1 TGTGCCACTAACCACAACAGGGGCTACGAGCAGTACTTC CATNHNRGYEQYF
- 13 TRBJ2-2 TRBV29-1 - TGCAGCGTTGAAAACCTCAACACCGGGGAGCTGTTTTTT CSVENLNTGELFF
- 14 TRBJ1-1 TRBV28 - TGTGCCAGCAGGGTGGAGGGACCCAACACTGAAGCTTTCTTT CASRVEGPNTEAFF
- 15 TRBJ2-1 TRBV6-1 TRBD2 TGTGCCAGCAGTGAATTAGCGGGGGGTTACAATGAGCAGTTCTTC CASSELAGGYNEQFF
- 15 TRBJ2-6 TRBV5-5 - TGTGCCAGCAGCCGGCAGCTCTCTGGGGCCAACGTCCTGACTTTC CASSRQLSGANVLTF
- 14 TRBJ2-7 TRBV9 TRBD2 TGTGCCAGCAGCGAGCGGGACCCCATCTACGAGCAGTACTTC CASSERDPIYEQYF
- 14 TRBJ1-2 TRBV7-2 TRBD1 TGTGCCAGCAGCTCGCCCGGACAGGGTAATGGCTACACCTTC CASSSPGQGNGYTF
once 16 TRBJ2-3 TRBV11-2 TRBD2 TGTGCCAGCAGCCCCCGACTAGCGGGAGTGGCAGATACGCAGTATTTT CASSPRLAGVADTQYF
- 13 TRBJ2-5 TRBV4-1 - TGCGCCAGCAGCCAAGGACTGCAAGAGACCCAGTACTTC CASSQGLQETQYF
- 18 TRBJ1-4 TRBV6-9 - TGTGCCAGCAGATCTAAACCTGGACAGCATGCAACTAATGAAAAACTGTTTTTT CASRSKPGQHATNEKLFF
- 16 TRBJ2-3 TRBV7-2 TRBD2 TGTGCCAGCAGCTTAGTAGCGGGCATACGCACAGATACGCAGTATTTT CASSLVAGIRTDTQYF
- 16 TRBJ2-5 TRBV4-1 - TGCGCCAGCAGCCCCACCCAGGGGAGGGGTAGGGAGACCCAGTACTTC CASSPTQGRGRETQYF
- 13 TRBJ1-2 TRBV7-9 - TGTGCCAGCAGCCCCAAATTGGTGCTCGGCTACACCTTC CASSPKLVLGYTF
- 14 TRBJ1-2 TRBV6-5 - TGTGCCAGCAGTCCCCAGGCAGGGGCCTATGGCTACACCTTC CASSPQAGAYGYTF
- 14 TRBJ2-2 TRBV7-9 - TGTGCCAGCAGCTTCACCGGGACGCTCGGGGAGCTGTTTTTT CASSFTGTLGELFF
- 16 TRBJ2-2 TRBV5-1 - TGCGCCAGCAGCTCCCCTAGCCCCCCTTACACCGGGGAGCTGTTTTTT CASSSPSPPYTGELFF
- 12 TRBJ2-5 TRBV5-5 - TGTGCCAGCAGCTGGGACACTGAGACCCAGTACTTC CASSWDTETQYF
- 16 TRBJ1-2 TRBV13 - TGTGCCAGCAGCTTAGCCCGACTGGGGGGTAACTATGGCTACACCTTC CASSLARLGGNYGYTF